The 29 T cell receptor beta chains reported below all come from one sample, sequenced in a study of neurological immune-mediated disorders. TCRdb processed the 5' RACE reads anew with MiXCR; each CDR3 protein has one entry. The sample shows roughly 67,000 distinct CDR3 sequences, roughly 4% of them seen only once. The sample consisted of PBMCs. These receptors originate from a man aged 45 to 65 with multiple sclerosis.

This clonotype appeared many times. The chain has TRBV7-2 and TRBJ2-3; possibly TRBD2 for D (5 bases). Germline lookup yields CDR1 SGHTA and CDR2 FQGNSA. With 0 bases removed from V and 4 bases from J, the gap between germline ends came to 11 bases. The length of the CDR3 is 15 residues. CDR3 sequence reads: CASSLARVSADTQYF. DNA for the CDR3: TGTGCCAGCAGCTTAGCAAGAGTTAGCGCAGATACGCAGTATTTT. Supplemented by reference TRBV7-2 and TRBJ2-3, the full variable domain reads GAGVSQSPSNKVTEKGKDVELRCDPISGHTALYWYRQSLGQGLEFLIYFQGNSAPDKSGLPSDRFSAERTGGSVSTLTIQRTQQEDSAVYLCASSLARVSADTQYFGPGTRLTVL.

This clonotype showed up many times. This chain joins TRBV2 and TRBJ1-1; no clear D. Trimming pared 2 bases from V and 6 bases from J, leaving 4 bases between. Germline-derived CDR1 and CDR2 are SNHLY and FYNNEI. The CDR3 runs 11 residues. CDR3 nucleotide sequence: TGTGCCAGCAGTGAACAGGCTGAAGCTTTCTTT. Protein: CASSEQAEAFF.

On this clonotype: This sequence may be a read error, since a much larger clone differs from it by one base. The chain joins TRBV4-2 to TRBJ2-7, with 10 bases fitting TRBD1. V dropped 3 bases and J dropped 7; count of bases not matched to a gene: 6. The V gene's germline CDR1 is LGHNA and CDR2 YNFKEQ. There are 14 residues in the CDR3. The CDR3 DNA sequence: TGTGCCAGCAGCCAGGGACAGGGGATCAAAGAGCAGTACTTC. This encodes CASSQGQGIKEQYF.

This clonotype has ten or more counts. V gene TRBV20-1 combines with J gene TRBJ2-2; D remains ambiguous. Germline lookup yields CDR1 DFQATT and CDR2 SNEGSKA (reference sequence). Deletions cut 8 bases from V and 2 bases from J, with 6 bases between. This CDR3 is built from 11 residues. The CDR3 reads CSTLNTGELFF. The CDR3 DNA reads TGCAGTACCTTAAACACCGGGGAGCTGTTTTTT.

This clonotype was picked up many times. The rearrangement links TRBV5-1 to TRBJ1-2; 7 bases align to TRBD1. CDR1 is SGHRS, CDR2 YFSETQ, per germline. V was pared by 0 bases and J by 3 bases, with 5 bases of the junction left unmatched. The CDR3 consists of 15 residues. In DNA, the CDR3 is TGCGCCAGCAGCTTGGCCCCAGGGGGGGACTATGGCTACACCTTC. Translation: CASSLAPGGDYGYTF.

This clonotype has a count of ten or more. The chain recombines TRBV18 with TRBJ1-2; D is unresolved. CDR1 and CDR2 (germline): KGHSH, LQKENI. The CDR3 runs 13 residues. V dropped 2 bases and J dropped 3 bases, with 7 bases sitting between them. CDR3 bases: TGTGCCAGCTCACCAGGGAACTACTATGGCTACACCTTC. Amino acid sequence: CASSPGNYYGYTF.

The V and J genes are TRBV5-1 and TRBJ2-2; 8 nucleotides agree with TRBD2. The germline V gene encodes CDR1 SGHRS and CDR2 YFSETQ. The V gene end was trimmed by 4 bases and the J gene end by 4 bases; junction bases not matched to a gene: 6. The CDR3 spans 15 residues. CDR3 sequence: CASSPGGFITGELFF. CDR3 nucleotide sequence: TGCGCCAGCAGCCCGGGGGGGTTCATCACCGGGGAGCTGTTTTTT.

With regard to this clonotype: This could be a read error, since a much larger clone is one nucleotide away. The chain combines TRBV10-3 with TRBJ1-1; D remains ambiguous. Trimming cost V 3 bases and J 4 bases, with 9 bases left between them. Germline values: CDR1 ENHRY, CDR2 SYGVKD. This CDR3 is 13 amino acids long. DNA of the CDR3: TGTGCCATCAGTGACATAAAGGCCACTGAAGCTTTCTTT. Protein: CAISDIKATEAFF.

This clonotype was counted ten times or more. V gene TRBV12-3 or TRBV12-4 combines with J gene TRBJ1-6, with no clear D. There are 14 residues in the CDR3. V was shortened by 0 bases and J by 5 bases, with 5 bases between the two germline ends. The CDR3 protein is CASSLAGNNSPLHF. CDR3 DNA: TGTGCCAGCAGTTTAGCGGGAAATAATTCACCCCTCCACTTT.

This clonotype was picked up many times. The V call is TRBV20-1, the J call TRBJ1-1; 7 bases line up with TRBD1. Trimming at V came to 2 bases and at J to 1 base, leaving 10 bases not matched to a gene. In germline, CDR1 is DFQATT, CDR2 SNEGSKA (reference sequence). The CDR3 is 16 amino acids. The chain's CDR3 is CSARSPLGQRNTEAFF. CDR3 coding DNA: TGCAGTGCTAGATCTCCCTTGGGACAGAGGAACACTGAAGCTTTCTTT.

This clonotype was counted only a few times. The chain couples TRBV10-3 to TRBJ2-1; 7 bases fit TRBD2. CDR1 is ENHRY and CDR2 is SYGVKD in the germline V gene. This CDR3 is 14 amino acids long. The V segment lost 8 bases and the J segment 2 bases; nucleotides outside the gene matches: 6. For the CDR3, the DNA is TGTGCCATCGGAGGGAGCGGGGCCTACAATGAGCAGTTCTTC. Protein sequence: CAIGGSGAYNEQFF.

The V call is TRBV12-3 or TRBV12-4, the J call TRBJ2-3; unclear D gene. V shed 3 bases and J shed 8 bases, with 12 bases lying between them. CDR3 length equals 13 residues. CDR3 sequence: CASSLDTGRTQYF. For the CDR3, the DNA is TGTGCCAGCAGTTTGGATACTGGGCGTACGCAGTATTTT.

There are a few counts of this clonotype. CDR3 sequence (DNA): TGTGCCAGCAGTTACCCCTCTAGCGGGAGGCCCTACGAGCAGTACTTC. It yields the protein CASSYPSSGRPYEQYF. The gene calls are TRBV6-2 or TRBV6-3 and TRBJ2-7, with TRBD2 matching 11 bases. The germline CDR1 and CDR2 sequences are MNHEY and SVGEGT. This CDR3 region has 16 residues. J gave up 2 bases and V 2 bases, and 5 bases lay outside the gene matches.

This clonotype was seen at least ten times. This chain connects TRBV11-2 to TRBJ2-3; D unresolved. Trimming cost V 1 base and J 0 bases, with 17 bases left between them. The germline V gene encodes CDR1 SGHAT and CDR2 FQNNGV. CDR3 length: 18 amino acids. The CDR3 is CASSLGFLGPPSTDTQYF. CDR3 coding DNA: TGTGCCAGCAGCTTAGGTTTCCTAGGGCCTCCTAGCACAGATACGCAGTATTTT.

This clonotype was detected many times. The CDR3 reads CASSYGLEAFF. CDR3 bases: TGTGCCAGCAGTTACGGACTGGAAGCTTTCTTT. The chain recombines TRBV12-3 or TRBV12-4 with TRBJ1-1; D remains ambiguous. With 4 bases removed from V and 8 bases from J, the gap between germline ends came to 8 bases. This CDR3 is built from 11 residues.

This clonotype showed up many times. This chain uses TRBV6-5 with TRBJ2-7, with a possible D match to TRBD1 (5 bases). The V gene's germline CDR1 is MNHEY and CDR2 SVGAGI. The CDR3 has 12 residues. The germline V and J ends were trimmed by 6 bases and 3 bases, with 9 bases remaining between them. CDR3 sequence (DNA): TGTGCCAGCAGGGACACGGGCTACGAGCAGTACGTC. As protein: CASRDTGYEQYV.

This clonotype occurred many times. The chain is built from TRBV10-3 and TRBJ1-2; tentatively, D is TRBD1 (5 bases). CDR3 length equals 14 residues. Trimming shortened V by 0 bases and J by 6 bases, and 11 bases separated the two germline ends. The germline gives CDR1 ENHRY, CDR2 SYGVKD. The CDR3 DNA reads TGTGCCATCAGTGAGTCGGCCAGGGTACATGGCTACACCTTC. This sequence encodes CAISESARVHGYTF.

The CDR3 nucleotides read TGTGCCACCAGCAGAAGGACAGGCCAGGGCTACACCTTC. This translates into CATSRRTGQGYTF. The chain joins TRBV15 to TRBJ1-2, with 7 bases aligning to TRBD1. J gave up 8 bases and V 2 bases, and 5 bases lay outside the gene matches. From germline, CDR1 is LNHNV and CDR2 YYDKDF (reference sequence). The CDR3 spans 13 residues.

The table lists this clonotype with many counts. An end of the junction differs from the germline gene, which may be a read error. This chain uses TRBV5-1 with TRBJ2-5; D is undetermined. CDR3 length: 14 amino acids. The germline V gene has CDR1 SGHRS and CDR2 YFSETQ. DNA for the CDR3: TGCGCCAGCAGCTTCCCCCCGTACCAAGAGACCCTGTACTTC. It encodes CASSFPPYQETLYF.

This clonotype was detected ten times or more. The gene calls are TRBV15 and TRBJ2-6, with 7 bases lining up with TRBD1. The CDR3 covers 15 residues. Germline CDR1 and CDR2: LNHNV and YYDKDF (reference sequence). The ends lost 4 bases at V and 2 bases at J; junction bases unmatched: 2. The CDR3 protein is CATSTDRAGANVLTF. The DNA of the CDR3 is TGTGCCACCAGCACCGACAGGGCTGGGGCCAACGTCCTGACTTTC.

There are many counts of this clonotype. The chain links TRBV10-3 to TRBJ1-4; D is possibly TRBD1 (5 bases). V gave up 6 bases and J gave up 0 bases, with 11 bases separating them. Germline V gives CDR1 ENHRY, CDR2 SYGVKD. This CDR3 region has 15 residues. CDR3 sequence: CAISEGTTTNEKLFF. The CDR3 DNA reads TGTGCCATCAGCGAAGGGACGACAACTAATGAAAAACTGTTTTTT.

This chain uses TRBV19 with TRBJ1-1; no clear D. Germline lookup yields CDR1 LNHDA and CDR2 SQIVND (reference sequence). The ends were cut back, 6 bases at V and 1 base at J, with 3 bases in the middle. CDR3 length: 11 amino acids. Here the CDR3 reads CASRQNTEAFF. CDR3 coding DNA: TGTGCCAGTAGACAGAACACTGAAGCTTTCTTT.

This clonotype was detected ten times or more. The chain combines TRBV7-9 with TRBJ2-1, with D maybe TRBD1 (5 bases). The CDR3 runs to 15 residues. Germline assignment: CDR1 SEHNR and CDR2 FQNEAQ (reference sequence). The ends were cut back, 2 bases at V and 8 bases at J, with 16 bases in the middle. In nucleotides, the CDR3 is TGTGCCAGCAGCTTAAATGGGGCACCTTTGTATGAGCAGTTCTTC. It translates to CASSLNGAPLYEQFF.

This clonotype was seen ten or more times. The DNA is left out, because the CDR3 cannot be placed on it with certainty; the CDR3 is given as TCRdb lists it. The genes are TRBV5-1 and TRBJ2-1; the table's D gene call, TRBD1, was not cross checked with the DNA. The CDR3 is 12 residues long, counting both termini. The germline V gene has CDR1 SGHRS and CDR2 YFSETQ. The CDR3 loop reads CASSFSGPEQFF.

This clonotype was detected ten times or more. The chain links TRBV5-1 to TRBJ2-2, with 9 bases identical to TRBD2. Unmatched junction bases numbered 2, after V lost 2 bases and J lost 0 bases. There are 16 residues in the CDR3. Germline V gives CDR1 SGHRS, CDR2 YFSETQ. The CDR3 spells CASSFIAGANTGELFF. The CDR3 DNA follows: TGCGCCAGCAGCTTCATAGCGGGGGCGAACACCGGGGAGCTGTTTTTT.

The CDR3 DNA reads as TGTGCCATCAACAGGGAGCCGGGAATGCCCTACGAGCAGTACTTC. Translation gives CAINREPGMPYEQYF. V is TRBV10-3 and J is TRBJ2-7, with D possibly matching TRBD1 (6 bases). The CDR3 is 15 residues long. CDR1 is ENHRY and CDR2 is SYGVKD in the germline V gene. Deletions cut 7 bases from V and 2 bases from J, with 18 bases between.

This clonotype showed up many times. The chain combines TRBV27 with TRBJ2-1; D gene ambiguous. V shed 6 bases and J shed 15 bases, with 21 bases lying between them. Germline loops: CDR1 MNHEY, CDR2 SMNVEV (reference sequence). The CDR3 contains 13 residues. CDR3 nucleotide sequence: TGTGCCAGCAGCGAACCTCCAGGAGCCCAGGCGTTCTTC. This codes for CASSEPPGAQAFF.

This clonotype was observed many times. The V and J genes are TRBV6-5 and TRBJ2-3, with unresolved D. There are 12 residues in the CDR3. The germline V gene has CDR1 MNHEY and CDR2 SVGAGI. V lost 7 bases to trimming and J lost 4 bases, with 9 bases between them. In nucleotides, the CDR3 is TGTGCCAGCACGACCGGCGCAGATACGCAGTATTTT. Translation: CASTTGADTQYF.

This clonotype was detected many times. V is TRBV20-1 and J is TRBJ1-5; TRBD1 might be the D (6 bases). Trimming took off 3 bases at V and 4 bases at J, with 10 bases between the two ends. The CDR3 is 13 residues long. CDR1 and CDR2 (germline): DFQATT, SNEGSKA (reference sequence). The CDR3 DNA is TGCAGTGCTAGCAGGGGCAGGAATCAGCCCCAGCATTTT. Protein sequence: CSASRGRNQPQHF.